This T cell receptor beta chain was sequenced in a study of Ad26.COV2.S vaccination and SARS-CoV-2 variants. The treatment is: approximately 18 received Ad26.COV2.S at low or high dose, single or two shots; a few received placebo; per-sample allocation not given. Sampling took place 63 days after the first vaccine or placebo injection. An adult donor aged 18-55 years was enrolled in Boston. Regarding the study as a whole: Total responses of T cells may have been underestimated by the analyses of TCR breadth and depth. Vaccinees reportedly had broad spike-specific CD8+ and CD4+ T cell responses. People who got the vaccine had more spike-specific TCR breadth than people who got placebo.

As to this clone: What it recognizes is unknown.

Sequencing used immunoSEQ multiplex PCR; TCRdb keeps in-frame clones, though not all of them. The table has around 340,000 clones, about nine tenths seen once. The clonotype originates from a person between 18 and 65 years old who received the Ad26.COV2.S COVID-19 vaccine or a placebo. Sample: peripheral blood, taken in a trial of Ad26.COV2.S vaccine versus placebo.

The CDR3 coding sequence is TGTGCCAGCAGCCCCCGCCACGGAGGGGGTACTGGAAACACCATATATTTT. As protein: CASSPRHGGGTGNTIYF. The V gene is TRBV9, the J gene TRBJ1-3, with TRBD1 as a possible D gene (6 bases). The V end lost 4 bases, the J end lost 2 bases, and 19 bases lay between the germline ends. Germline-derived CDR1 and CDR2 are SGDLS and YYNGEE. This CDR3 has 17 amino acids.